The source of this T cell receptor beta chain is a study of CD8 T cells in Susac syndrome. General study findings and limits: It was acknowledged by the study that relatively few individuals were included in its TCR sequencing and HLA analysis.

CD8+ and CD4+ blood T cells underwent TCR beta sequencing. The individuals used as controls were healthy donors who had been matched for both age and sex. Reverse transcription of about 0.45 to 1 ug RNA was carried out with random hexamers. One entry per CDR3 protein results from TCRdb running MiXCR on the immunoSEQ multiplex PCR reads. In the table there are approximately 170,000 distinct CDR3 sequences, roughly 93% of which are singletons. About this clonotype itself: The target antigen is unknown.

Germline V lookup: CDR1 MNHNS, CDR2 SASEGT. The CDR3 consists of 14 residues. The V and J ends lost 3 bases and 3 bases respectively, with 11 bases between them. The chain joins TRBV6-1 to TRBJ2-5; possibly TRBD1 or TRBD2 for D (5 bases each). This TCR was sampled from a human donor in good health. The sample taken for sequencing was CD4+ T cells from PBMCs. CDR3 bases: TGTGCCAGCAGTGAGAGGGGAGTCGAAGAGACCCAGTACTTC. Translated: CASSERGVEETQYF.